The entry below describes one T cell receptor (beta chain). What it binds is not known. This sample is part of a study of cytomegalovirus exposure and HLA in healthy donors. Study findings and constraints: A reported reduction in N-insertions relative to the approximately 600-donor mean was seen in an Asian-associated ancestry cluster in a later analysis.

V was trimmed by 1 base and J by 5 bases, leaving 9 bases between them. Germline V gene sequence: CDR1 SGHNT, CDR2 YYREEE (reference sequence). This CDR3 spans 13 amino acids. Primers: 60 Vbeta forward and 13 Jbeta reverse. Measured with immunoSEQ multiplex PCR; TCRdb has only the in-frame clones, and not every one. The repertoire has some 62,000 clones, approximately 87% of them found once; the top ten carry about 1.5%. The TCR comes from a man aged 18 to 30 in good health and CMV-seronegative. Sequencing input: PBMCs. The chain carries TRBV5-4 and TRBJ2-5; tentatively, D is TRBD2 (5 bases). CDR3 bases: TGTGCCAGCAGCTTGCCGGGGTGGGAGACCCAGTACTTC. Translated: CASSLPGWETQYF.